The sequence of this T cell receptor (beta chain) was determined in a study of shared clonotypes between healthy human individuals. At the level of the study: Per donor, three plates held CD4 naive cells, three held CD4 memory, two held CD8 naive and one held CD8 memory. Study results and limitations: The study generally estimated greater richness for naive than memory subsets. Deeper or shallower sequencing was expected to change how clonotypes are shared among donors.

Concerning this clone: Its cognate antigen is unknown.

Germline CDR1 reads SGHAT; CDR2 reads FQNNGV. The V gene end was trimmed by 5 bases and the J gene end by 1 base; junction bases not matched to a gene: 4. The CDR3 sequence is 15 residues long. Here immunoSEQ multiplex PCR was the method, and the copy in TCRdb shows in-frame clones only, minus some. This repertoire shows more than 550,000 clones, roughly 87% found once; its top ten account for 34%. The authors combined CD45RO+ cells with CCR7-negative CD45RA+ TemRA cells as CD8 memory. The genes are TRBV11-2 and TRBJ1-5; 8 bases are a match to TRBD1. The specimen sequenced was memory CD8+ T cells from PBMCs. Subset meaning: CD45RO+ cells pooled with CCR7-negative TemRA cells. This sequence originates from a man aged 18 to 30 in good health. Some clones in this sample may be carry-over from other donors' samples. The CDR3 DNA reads TGTGCCAGCAGCCCGACAGGGGCCAGCAATCAGCCCCAGCATTTT. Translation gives CASSPTGASNQPQHF.